Included here is one TCR beta chain sequence, with context. What it recognizes is unknown. The germline V gene has CDR1 SEHNR and CDR2 FQNEAQ (reference sequence). The CDR3 runs to 15 residues. V was pared by 3 bases and J by 6 bases, with 12 bases between. This sample is drawn from a study of T-cell reconstitution after alpha-beta-depleted transplantation in children. As it was prepared, the TCRbeta library received unique molecular identifiers. MiXCR, applied by TCRdb to the PCR reads, yields one record per CDR3 protein. The repertoire holds approximately 400,000 distinct CDR3 sequences, with roughly 16% as singletons. Study results and limitations: Certain patients had high TCRbeta diversity at day 60, and it came from recipient T cells and thymic progenitors that survived. Several hundred expanded graft clones reportedly supplied alpha-beta T cells about two months after transplant. Newly made T cells mostly supplied T-cell counts and diversity one year after transplant.

The clonotype was recovered from a boy under two years old who had a stem cell transplant for Wiskott-Aldrich syndrome, so the T cells may come from the graft donor. Sequenced material: PBMCs, mostly from graft donor cells, taken 360 days after TCRalphabeta/CD19-depleted stem cell transplant. The chain joins TRBV7-9 to TRBJ1-6; D unresolved. The CDR3 reads CASSFEGSGNSPLHF. In DNA, the CDR3 is TGTGCCAGCAGCTTTGAAGGGTCTGGTAATTCACCCCTCCACTTT.